Sequencing of this T cell receptor beta chain was carried out in a study of blood T cell repertoires in COVID-19. The V and J ends lost 1 base and 8 bases, in that order; junction bases with no gene match: 5. This CDR3 is built from 14 residues. Germline V gene sequence: CDR1 SGHTA, CDR2 FQGNSA. Original methodology: Amplification with reference gene primers provided the estimates of nucleated cell counts. Profiling relied on immunoSEQ multiplex PCR, and the TCRdb table lists in-frame clones only, not all of them. That table supplies the V and J calls and clone size; D and trimming were determined from the DNA. The sample lists some 180,000 clones, more than 80% seen once, with 10% to 15% in the top ten. The Seattle site enrolled patients during active infection and followed them longitudinally.

The chain has TRBV7-2 and TRBJ2-1; TRBD1 agrees at 7 bases. What was sequenced was peripheral blood. This TCR was recovered from a woman older than 75 with COVID-19, enrolled during active disease. CDR3 nucleotides: TGTGCCAGCAGCTTAGTAACAGGGGCGGATGAGCAGTTCTTC. Its translation is CASSLVTGADEQFF. Full variable domain (outside the CDR3, taken from reference TRBV7-2 and TRBJ2-1): GAGVSQSPSNKVTEKGKDVELRCDPISGHTALYWYRQSLGQGLEFLIYFQGNSAPDKSGLPSDRFSAERTGGSVSTLTIQRTQQEDSAVYLCASSLVTGADEQFFGPGTRLTVL.